This T cell receptor beta chain was captured by sequencing in a study of T cells in Graves' hyperthyroidism and ophthalmopathy. Study as a whole: Peripheral blood was obtained at initial diagnosis, preceding any treatment.

General study results and limits: Blood held most thyroid clonotypes expanded above 0.001 frequency.

This clonotype has a count of ten or more. Its antigen remains unknown. TCR beta CDR3 sequences were amplified from RNA transcripts. The study used the HTBI primer set for a first-round RT-PCR of the TCR CDR3. TCRdb re-analysed the multiplex PCR reads in MiXCR, keeping a single row per CDR3 protein. The repertoire includes around 290,000 distinct CDR3 sequences, roughly 15% of them detected once, and approximately 7.9% sits in the top ten. Absence of ophthalmopathy progression within 18 months defined stable Graves' hyperthyroidism. The CDR3 sequence is 18 residues long. Per the germline V gene, CDR1 is SGHVS and CDR2 is FQNEAQ. The V segment lost 1 base and the J segment 5 bases; nucleotides outside the gene matches: 6.

Sequencing used blood. This rearrangement joins TRBV7-8 to TRBJ2-2, with 14 bases matching TRBD2. This sequence was found in a woman in her 40s with Graves' hyperthyroidism. CDR3 in amino acids: CASSLGGLAGGQTGELFF. In DNA, the CDR3 is TGTGCCAGCAGCTTAGGCGGACTAGCGGGAGGTCAGACCGGGGAGCTGTTTTTT. Combining the CDR3 with reference TRBV7-8 and TRBJ2-2 gives the whole variable domain GAGVSQSPRYKVAKRGQDVALRCDPISGHVSLFWYQQALGQGPEFLTYFQNEAQLDKSGLPSDRFFAERPEGSVSTLKIQRTQQEDSAVYLCASSLGGLAGGQTGELFFGEGSRLTVL.